This T cell receptor (beta chain) was recorded in a study of T cells in Graves' hyperthyroidism and ophthalmopathy. The study's findings and limits: Most thyroid clonotypes with frequency above 0.001 were detected in blood.

TCR beta CDR3 region amplification was performed from RNA transcripts. The HTBI primer set served for first-round RT-PCR of the TCR CDR3. TCRdb independently ran MiXCR on the multiplex PCR reads; one entry per CDR3 protein. The data show roughly 100,000 distinct CDR3 sequences, 47% seen once. Concerning this clonotype: As yet, its antigen is unknown. This may come from a read error, since a much larger clone is one base off.

The CDR3 extends over 16 amino acids. CDR1 SGHTS and CDR2 YDEGEE come from the germline V gene. V was pared by 0 bases and J by 4 bases, with 17 bases between. It was considered stable Graves' hyperthyroidism when ophthalmopathy did not progress within 18 months. V and J are TRBV5-8 and TRBJ2-7; no firm D call. The sequenced material came from blood. This clonotype originated in a man in his forties with Graves' hyperthyroidism. Here the CDR3 DNA reads TGTGCCAGCAGCTTGGGCCCCTCCGGAACCGTGTACGAGCAGTACTTC. This sequence encodes CASSLGPSGTVYEQYF. Filled out from reference TRBV5-8 and TRBJ2-7, the complete variable domain reads EAGVTQSPTHLIKTRGQQATLRCSPISGHTSVYWYQQALGLGLQFLLWYDEGEERNRGNFPPRFSGRQFPNYSSELNVNALELEDSALYLCASSLGPSGTVYEQYFGPGTRLTVT.